A selection of T cell receptor beta chains follows, all from one sample in a study of T cell repertoires in cytomegalovirus infection. TCRdb recomputed calls from the reads with MiXCR, one row per CDR3 protein. The data show about 220,000 distinct CDR3 sequences, about 38% seen once. These TCRs are of unknown antigen specificity. The source material was CD8+ T cells from cultured PBMCs, sampled from culture after CMV antigen stimulation. These receptors were taken from a human donor in good health (CMV status not recorded). Some clones in this sample may be carry-over from other donors' samples. Both conserved end residues are part of each CDR3. The D gene is left open where the match is weak. Not all rows give a size; the values are once, few, many and, for expanded clones, a class.

j_call,d_call,v_call,clone_size,cdr3_nt,cdr3_aa
TRBJ2-1,TRBD2,TRBV28,.,TGTGCCAGCCTTCAGCGGGAGGCCTCGAGCTCCTACAATGAGCAGTTCTTC,CASLQREASSSYNEQFF
TRBJ2-3,.,TRBV27,.,TGTGCCAGCAGTTTCGGTGAATCAGATACGCAGTATTTT,CASSFGESDTQYF
TRBJ2-3,.,TRBV7-3,.,TGTGCCAGCAGCTCCAGCCTTTTTAGTACAGATACGCAGTATTTT,CASSSSLFSTDTQYF
TRBJ2-7,TRBD2,TRBV19,.,TGTGCCAGTAGTATCTCGGCAGCGGGGTTCTACGAGCAGTACTTC,CASSISAAGFYEQYF
TRBJ1-2,TRBD1,TRBV7-3,few,TGTGCCAGCAGCTTTAAGCCGGGACAGGGGATTGAGGGCTACACCTTC,CASSFKPGQGIEGYTF
TRBJ2-1,TRBD2,TRBV7-4,.,TGTGCCAGCAGGCGCGGGGGGGCTCTCAATGAGCAGTTCTTC,CASRRGGALNEQFF
TRBJ2-1,.,TRBV10-3,few,TGTGCCATCAATCGGGACGATTACGACAATGAGCAGTTCTTC,CAINRDDYDNEQFF
TRBJ1-1,.,TRBV6-1,few,TGTGCCAGCAGTGTAACCCTGTTTCTGAACACTGAAGCTTTCTTT,CASSVTLFLNTEAFF
TRBJ1-2,.,TRBV6-5,.,TGTGCCAGCAGACCCCGGACAAGACACTATGGCTACACCTTC,CASRPRTRHYGYTF
TRBJ2-5,TRBD1,TRBV23-1,.,TGCGCCAGCAGACAGGGGTGTAGTAGAGAGACCCAGTACTTC,CASRQGCSRETQYF
TRBJ1-4,.,TRBV10-2,few,TGCGCCAGCAGTGGAGGAGGTACTAATGAAAAACTGTTTTTT,CASSGGGTNEKLFF
TRBJ1-5,TRBD1,TRBV27,.,TGTGCCAGCAGTTTAGGGACAGCATTCAATCAGCCCCAGCATTTT,CASSLGTAFNQPQHF
TRBJ1-1,.,TRBV7-9,many,TGTGCCAGCAGCCACCCTTATCGGGGGGCTAGGAGCACTGAAGCTTTCTTT,CASSHPYRGARSTEAFF
TRBJ2-4,.,TRBV7-9,many,TGTGCCAGCAGCGTCGAACTAGCCAAAAACATTCAGTACTTC,CASSVELAKNIQYF
TRBJ2-3,.,TRBV5-4,many,TGTGCCAGCAGCTTGGCCCCGTCGGGGGGCACCACAGATACGCAGTATTTT,CASSLAPSGGTTDTQYF
TRBJ2-7,.,TRBV4-2,.,TGTGCCAGCAGCCAAGTAAGGATCCCGGGGGAGCAGTACTTC,CASSQVRIPGEQYF
TRBJ1-1,TRBD1,TRBV7-2,few,TGTGCCAGCAGCTTGACAGGGAGGGCTGAAGCTTTCTTT,CASSLTGRAEAFF
TRBJ1-4,.,TRBV6-5,few,TGTGCCAGCAGTCAGGACGGTGGGGGGGCTAATGAAAAACTGTTTTTT,CASSQDGGGANEKLFF
TRBJ1-2,TRBD1,TRBV5-5,medium-sized,TGTGCCAGCACCTGGACAGGGGTTGGCTACACCTTC,CASTWTGVGYTF
TRBJ1-2,.,TRBV19,.,TGTGCCAGTAGTATAGGGCAGGAGAATGGCTACACCTTC,CASSIGQENGYTF
TRBJ2-1,.,TRBV6-2/TRBV6-3,few,TGTGCCAGCAGTTACTTTAGGGCCCTCTCCTACAATGAGCAGTTCTTC,CASSYFRALSYNEQFF
TRBJ2-7,TRBD1,TRBV12-3/TRBV12-4,few,TGTGCCAGCAGTAGGGACAGGGGATACGAGCAGTACTTC,CASSRDRGYEQYF
TRBJ2-4,.,TRBV19,once,TGTGCCAGTAGTATCGTGGAGGGGCAAATAGCCAAAAACATTCAGTACTTC,CASSIVEGQIAKNIQYF
TRBJ1-4,TRBD1,TRBV19,.,TGTGCCAGTATCCCTACAGGGGAAAATGAAAAACTGTTTTTT,CASIPTGENEKLFF
TRBJ2-3,.,TRBV7-4,.,TGTGCCAGCAGCTTAGGTCTAGGTGGGAGCACAGATACGCAGTATTTT,CASSLGLGGSTDTQYF
TRBJ2-1,TRBD1,TRBV18,.,TGTGCCAGCTCACCACTTGCAGGGGGCCTGGATGGGCAGTTCTTC,CASSPLAGGLDGQFF
TRBJ2-5,.,TRBV5-6,.,TGTGCCAGCAGCGTCGGACGGCCATCACCACCCCAAGAGACCCAGTACTTC,CASSVGRPSPPQETQYF
TRBJ2-1,TRBD2,TRBV7-6,few,TGTGCCAGCAGCTGGTGGGAGGGCCTCAATGAGCAGTTCTTC,CASSWWEGLNEQFF
TRBJ2-5,TRBD2,TRBV7-8,.,TGTGCCAGCAGCTTAGCAGTTGCGACTAGCGGCCAAGAGACCCAGTACTTC,CASSLAVATSGQETQYF
TRBJ2-1,.,TRBV24-1,.,TGTGCCACCATGCTAGGCAATGAGCAGTTCTTC,CATMLGNEQFF
TRBJ2-3,TRBD2,TRBV27,.,TGTGCCAGCGGGGAGGGTGAAGATCCGCATTTT,CASGEGEDPHF
TRBJ2-3,.,TRBV7-8,.,TGTGCCAGCACCCCCCTAGGGCGGGACCGTACAGATACGCAGTATTTT,CASTPLGRDRTDTQYF
TRBJ1-1,.,TRBV27,few,TGTGCCAGCAGTTTACAGGGAAAGTTGTGGACTGAAGCTTTCTTT,CASSLQGKLWTEAFF
TRBJ2-1,TRBD2,TRBV12-5,.,TGTGCTAGTGGACCCGGACTAGCGGGACGGTCAGGGCAGTTCTTC,CASGPGLAGRSGQFF
TRBJ1-6,.,TRBV7-9,few,TGTGCCAGCAGCTCAAGCTTGGGAGGGGATTCACCCCTCCACTTT,CASSSSLGGDSPLHF
TRBJ2-2,TRBD2,TRBV7-2,.,TGTGCCAGCAGCCCCCTAGCGGGAGGACATGTCGCGACCGGGGAGCTGTTTTTT,CASSPLAGGHVATGELFF
TRBJ2-5,TRBD1,TRBV5-1,.,TGCGCCAGCAGCTTGGAGGTTGGACAGGGCGGAAAGACCCAGTACTTC,CASSLEVGQGGKTQYF
TRBJ1-2,.,TRBV11-2,once,TGTGCCAGCAGCCCGGGGGGAAGAAATGGCTACACCTTC,CASSPGGRNGYTF
TRBJ2-5,TRBD2,TRBV7-3,few,TGTGCCAGCAGCTTAGCGGGAGCGGGGGAGACCCAGTACTTC,CASSLAGAGETQYF
TRBJ1-1,TRBD1,TRBV27,few,TGTGCCAGCAGTTTTGGGACAGGGACCACTGAAGCTTTCTTT,CASSFGTGTTEAFF
TRBJ2-5,TRBD2,TRBV6-1,.,TGTGCCAGCAGTGAAGGGGCGCTAGCGGGAGCGGAGACCCAGTACTTC,CASSEGALAGAETQYF
TRBJ2-5,.,TRBV7-4,.,TGTGCCAGCAGCCGGCCGGGGGCGGTCATAGAGACCCAGTACTTC,CASSRPGAVIETQYF
TRBJ2-2,.,TRBV28,.,TGTGCCAGCAGTTTCGGAATCGCGAAAACCGGGGAGCTGTTTTTT,CASSFGIAKTGELFF
TRBJ2-1,TRBD2,TRBV7-8,many,TGTGCCAGCACCCGGGGGGGAGGGCATGAGCAGTTCTTC,CASTRGGGHEQFF
TRBJ2-1,TRBD2,TRBV19,few,TGTGCCAGTATCCGTAGCGGGAGTGCCTACAATGAGCAGTTCTTC,CASIRSGSAYNEQFF
TRBJ1-5,.,TRBV27,.,TGTGCCAGCAAGACAGGTGATCAGCCCCAGCATTTT,CASKTGDQPQHF
TRBJ1-2,.,TRBV7-9,.,TGTGCCAGCAGCTTCGCACAGCACTATGGCTACACCTTC,CASSFAQHYGYTF
TRBJ2-3,.,TRBV4-1,.,TGTGCCAGCAGCCTCGAACGTCGGGATACGCAGTATTTT,CASSLERRDTQYF
TRBJ2-4,.,TRBV5-1,few,TGCGCCAGCAGCTTGGACACCCTAGCCAAAAACATTCAGTACTTC,CASSLDTLAKNIQYF
TRBJ2-2,.,TRBV7-3,few,TGTGCCAGCAGGCCCAGGGTTAACGGGGAGCTGTTTTTT,CASRPRVNGELFF
TRBJ2-5,TRBD1,TRBV7-2,.,TGTGCCAGCAGCACCGTGGAGGGGGGGACAGGGGAGGGGAGGTTTACGGAGACCCAGTACTTC,CASSTVEGGTGEGRFTETQYF